This TCR beta chain originates from a study of cytomegalovirus exposure and HLA in healthy donors. Study-wide findings and caveats: An ancestry cluster, one associated with Asian ancestry, reportedly showed fewer N-insertions than the approximately 650-donor mean in a later analysis. A later analysis linked a missense variant in DCLRE1C to the trimming of TCR beta V and J genes. Among TCR sequences, most were rare, though some public TCRs appeared in many donors.

With 60 Vbeta and 13 Jbeta primers, the PCR was carried out. Here immunoSEQ multiplex PCR was the method, and the copy in TCRdb shows in-frame clones only, minus some. The table records about 170,000 clones, more than 60% of them present only once. Germline values: CDR1 SGHTA, CDR2 FQGNSA. The J segment lost 7 bases and the V segment lost 5 bases, leaving 13 bases of the junction unmatched. This CDR3 is built from 17 residues. This clone was observed a handful of times. Its specificity is not known. The sequenced sample consisted of PBMCs. The chain links TRBV7-2 to TRBJ2-1, with 11 bases fitting TRBD2. This clonotype was obtained from a female donor in good health and CMV-seronegative. CDR3 protein: CASSPRRLAGGRNEQFF. In DNA, the CDR3 is TGTGCCAGCAGCCCCCGTCGGCTAGCGGGAGGTAGAAATGAGCAGTTCTTC.